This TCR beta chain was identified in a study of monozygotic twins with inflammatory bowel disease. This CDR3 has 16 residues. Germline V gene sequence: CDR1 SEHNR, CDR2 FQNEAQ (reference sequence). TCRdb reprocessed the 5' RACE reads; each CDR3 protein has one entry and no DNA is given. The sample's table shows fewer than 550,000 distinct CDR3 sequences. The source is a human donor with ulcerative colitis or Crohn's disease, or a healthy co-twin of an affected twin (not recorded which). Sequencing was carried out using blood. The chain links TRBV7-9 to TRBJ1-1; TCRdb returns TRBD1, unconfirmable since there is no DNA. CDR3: CASSLAGGGFSAEAFF.